The TCR beta chain under discussion was sequenced for a study of shared clonotypes between healthy human individuals. The CDR3 loop spans 12 amino acids. V was clipped by 1 base and J by 8 bases, with 8 bases between them. CDR1 is SGHDN, CDR2 FVKESK, per germline. In the naive CD8 group, cells lacked CD45RO and were positively selected for CCR7, so terminally differentiated effector memory CD45RA+ cells were left out. The method was immunoSEQ multiplex PCR; TCRdb's version includes in-frame clones alone and lacks a portion of them. Among hundreds of thousands of clones listed, roughly 96% were seen once.

The chain is built from TRBV14 and TRBJ1-2; D remains ambiguous. Material for sequencing was naive CD8+ T cells sorted from blood. This receptor was taken from a woman aged 25 to 39 in good health. In DNA, the CDR3 is TGTGCCAGCAGCCAAGGCTCCTGGGGCTACACCTTC. Amino acid sequence: CASSQGSWGYTF.